A selection of T cell receptor beta chains follows, all from one sample in a study of beta chain features in type 1 diabetes. The table came from immunoSEQ multiplex PCR; TCRdb's copy has only in-frame clones and leaves some out. The sample carries hundreds of thousands of clones, around 15% recorded once. What was sequenced was naive CD4+ T cells from blood. The receptors come from a man aged 25-45 years with type 1 diabetes. The conserved cysteine and the conserved F or W are not part of the CDR3 here. D genes are given only for firm matches.

>TRBV5-1|TRBD1|14
ASSHAIGQGAEGQY
>TRBV7-9|.|11
ASRPRNTGELF
>TRBV25-1|.|11
ASSVGTLETQY
>TRBV4-3|.|14
ASSQDWAGSPYEQY
>TRBV30|.|12
AWSVRGGGVGYT
>TRBV28|.|11
ASIFGWNTEAF
>TRBV28|.|11
ASQDGVADTQY
>TRBV7-9|.|14
ASSTNTGSTNEKLF
>TRBV4-3|.|12
ASSLSGNTGELF
>TRBV7-2|.|11
ASSPGVRTEAF
>TRBV4-3|.|13
ASSQVTSLPDTQY
>TRBV28|TRBD2|11
AVLAGAVGELF
>TRBV19|TRBD1|12
ASGQGLMNTEAF